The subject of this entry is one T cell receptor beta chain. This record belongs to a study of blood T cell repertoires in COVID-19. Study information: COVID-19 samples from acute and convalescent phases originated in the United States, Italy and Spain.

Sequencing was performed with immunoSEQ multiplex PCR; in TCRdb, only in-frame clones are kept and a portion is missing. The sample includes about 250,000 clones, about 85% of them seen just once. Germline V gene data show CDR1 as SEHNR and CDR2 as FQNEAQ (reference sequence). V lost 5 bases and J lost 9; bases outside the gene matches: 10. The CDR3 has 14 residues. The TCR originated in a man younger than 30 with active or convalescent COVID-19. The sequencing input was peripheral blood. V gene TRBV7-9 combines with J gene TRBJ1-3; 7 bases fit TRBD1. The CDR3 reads CASSITDRVGTIYF. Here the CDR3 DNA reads TGTGCCAGCAGCATTACTGACAGGGTTGGCACCATATATTTT.